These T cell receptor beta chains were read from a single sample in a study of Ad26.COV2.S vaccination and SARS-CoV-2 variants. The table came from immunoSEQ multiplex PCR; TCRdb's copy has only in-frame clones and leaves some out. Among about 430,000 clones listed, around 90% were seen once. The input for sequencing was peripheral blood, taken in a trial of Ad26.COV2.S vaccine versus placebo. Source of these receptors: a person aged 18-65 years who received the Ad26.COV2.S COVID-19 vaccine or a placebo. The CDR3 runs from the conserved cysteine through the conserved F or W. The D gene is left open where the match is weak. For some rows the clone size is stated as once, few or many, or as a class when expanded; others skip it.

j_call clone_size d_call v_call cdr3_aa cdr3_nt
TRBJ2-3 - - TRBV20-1 CSVPLADTQYF TGCAGTGTCCCCCTCGCGGATACGCAGTATTTT
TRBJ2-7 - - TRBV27 CASSRTRPEWDYEQYF TGTGCCAGCAGTCGAACCCGACCCGAATGGGACTACGAGCAGTACTTC
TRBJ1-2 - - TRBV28 CASSFFGNYGYTF TGTGCCAGCAGTTTTTTTGGGAACTATGGCTACACCTTC
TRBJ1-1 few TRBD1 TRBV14 CASGRTGRTEAFF TGTGCCAGCGGGCGGACAGGGAGAACTGAAGCTTTCTTT
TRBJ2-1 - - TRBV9 CASSVGSSGYNEQFF TGTGCCAGCAGCGTAGGGAGTAGCGGCTACAATGAGCAGTTCTTC
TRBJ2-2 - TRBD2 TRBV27 CASSLFRLAELNTGELFF TGTGCCAGCAGTTTATTCAGACTAGCGGAGCTGAACACCGGGGAGCTGTTTTTT
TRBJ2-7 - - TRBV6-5 CASSLRPLSSYEQYF TGTGCCAGCAGTTTACGTCCCTTGAGCTCCTACGAGCAGTACTTC
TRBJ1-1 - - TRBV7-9 CASSLNLGQNAEAFF TGTGCCAGCAGCTTAAACCTGGGGCAGAACGCTGAAGCTTTCTTT
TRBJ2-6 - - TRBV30 CAWRTSRGTGANVLTF TGTGCCTGGAGAACATCCCGGGGTACTGGGGCCAACGTCCTGACTTTC
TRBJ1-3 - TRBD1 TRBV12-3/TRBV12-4 CASRGQGTNTIYF TGTGCCAGCAGGGGACAGGGAACAAACACCATATATTTT
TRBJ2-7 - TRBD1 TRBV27 CASSLGGTGVYEQYF TGTGCCAGCAGTTTAGGGGGGACAGGGGTCTACGAGCAGTACTTC
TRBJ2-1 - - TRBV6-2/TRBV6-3 CASSYLLLWGNEQFF TGTGCCAGCAGTTATCTACTACTTTGGGGTAATGAGCAGTTCTTC
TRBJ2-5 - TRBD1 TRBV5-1 CASSFRGLEETQYF TGCGCCAGCAGCTTCAGGGGGCTGGAGGAGACCCAGTACTTC
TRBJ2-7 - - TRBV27 CASSSSVAVPHYEQYF TGTGCCAGCAGTTCCTCCGTGGCGGTCCCACACTACGAGCAGTACTTC
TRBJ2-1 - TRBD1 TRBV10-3 CAISESNWQGDNEQFF TGTGCCATCAGTGAGTCGAACTGGCAGGGGGACAATGAGCAGTTCTTC
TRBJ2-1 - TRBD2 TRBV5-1 CASSFALADYNEQFF TGCGCCAGCAGCTTTGCCCTAGCGGACTACAATGAGCAGTTCTTC
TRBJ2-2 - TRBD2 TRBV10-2 CASSTGLAGTNTGELFF TGCGCCAGCAGTACAGGACTAGCGGGTACGAACACCGGGGAGCTGTTTTTT
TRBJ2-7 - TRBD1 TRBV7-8 CATSPPTGGYEQYF TGTGCCACTAGCCCCCCAACAGGGGGCTACGAGCAGTACTTC
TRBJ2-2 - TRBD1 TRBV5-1 CASSPQGTNTGELFF TGCGCCAGCAGTCCACAGGGGACGAACACCGGGGAGCTGTTTTTT
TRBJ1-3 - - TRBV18 CASSPQGAGSGNTIYF TGTGCCAGCTCCCCCCAGGGCGCAGGGTCTGGAAACACCATATATTTT
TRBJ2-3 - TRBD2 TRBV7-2 CASSRPWGGVEDTQYF TGTGCCAGCAGCCGTCCCTGGGGGGGGGTCGAAGATACGCAGTATTTT
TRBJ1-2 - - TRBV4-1 CASSQFTGYGYTF TGCGCCAGCAGCCAATTTACAGGGTATGGCTACACCTTC
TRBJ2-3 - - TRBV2 CASSGRQIRTDTQYF TGTGCCAGCAGTGGTCGACAGATCCGCACAGATACGCAGTATTTT
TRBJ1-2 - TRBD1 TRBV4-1 CASSRQGTGDDYGYTF TGCGCCAGCAGCCGTCAAGGGACAGGGGATGACTATGGCTACACCTTC
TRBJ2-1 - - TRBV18 CASSSRGGSTHNEQFF TGTGCCAGCTCATCTCGGGGCGGATCCACTCACAATGAGCAGTTCTTC
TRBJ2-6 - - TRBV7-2 CASSYQGTGANVLTF TGTGCCAGCAGCTACCAGGGGACTGGGGCCAACGTCCTGACTTTC
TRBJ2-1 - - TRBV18 CASSDGGRGYNEQFF TGTGCCAGCTCCGACGGAGGGAGAGGGTACAATGAGCAGTTCTTC
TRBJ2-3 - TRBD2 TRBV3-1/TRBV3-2 CASSMPGLAGGSIDTQYF TGTGCCAGCAGTATGCCGGGACTAGCGGGAGGAAGTATAGATACGCAGTATTTT
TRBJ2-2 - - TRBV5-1 CASSPSGTGPTGELFF TGCGCCAGCAGCCCCTCGGGGACTGGCCCCACCGGGGAGCTGTTTTTT
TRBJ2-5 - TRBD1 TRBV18 CASSPDRGQTQYF TGTGCCAGCTCACCAGACAGGGGACAGACCCAGTACTTC
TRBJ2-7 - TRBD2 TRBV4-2 CASRQGTSGYEQYF TGTGCCAGCAGACAAGGGACTAGCGGATACGAGCAGTACTTC
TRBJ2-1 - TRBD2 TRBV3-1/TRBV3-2 CASSQGLADPYNEQFF TGTGCCAGCAGCCAAGGCCTAGCGGATCCTTACAATGAGCAGTTCTTC
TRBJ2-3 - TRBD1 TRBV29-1 CSVSRTGGTDTQYF TGCAGCGTTTCTCGGACAGGTGGCACAGATACGCAGTATTTT